This T cell receptor (beta chain) was obtained from a study of shared T cell receptors in the human thymus (dated by TCRdb to the early 2020s). Looking at the study overall: The study examined how the human thymus generates shared, self-reactive T-cell receptor alpha chains.

In its sample, this clone was seen once. Its binding antigen is unknown. Base quality data are lacking; no much larger clone is found one base away. Library generation was performed with the immunoSEQ multiplex PCR assay. This is the immuneACCESS table as TCRdb keeps it, with only in-frame sequences that have V and J called. A part of the clones is gone; compared with another copy, unresolved V genes explain less than half, and the rest is unexplained. Present in this sample are 600,000 to 900,000 clones, 70% to 90% of which were seen just once. The ten largest clones capture 0.008% to 0.011% of the sample. From a lookup of the germline V gene (reference sequence), CDR1 and CDR2 are LNHDA and SQIVND. The CDR3, cysteine through phenylalanine, is 14 amino acids long. CDR3 DNA is the only sequence kept; it has 42 bases, read in frame from the first base. V sheds 5 bases and J sheds 4 bases, leaving 14 bases between their ends.

These same records also appear under a second study, on human thymus T cells. As the second paper documents: In Finland, the donors were immunologically healthy infants who were having open corrective cardiac surgery for congenital heart defects. The thymus tissue came from surgical resects taken out during corrective cardiac surgery. Both the thymic and the peripheral blood repertoires appeared to show biased V and J gene segment usage. The related research found that thymic TCR repertoires overlapped highly between unrelated individuals. The study described the TCR alpha and beta repertoires in eight or nine infant thymus samples and four matching peripheral blood samples. Donor ages ranging from about 7 to 244 days were recorded, and over 5 male and a couple of female infants were included in the cohort. After being mechanically released from the tissue, thymocytes were kept at -70 degrees C in pellets of about 9-34 million cells. A QIAsymphony instrument was used to extract genomic DNA from the frozen cell pellets. The immunoSEQ multiplex PCR assay was used to amplify the TCRB and TCRAD loci from a standardized amount of quality-controlled genomic DNA. Amplicons spanned the V(D)J region at a length sufficient to cover the CDR3 and identify V and J genes. The commercial immunoSEQ service was used to sequence amplicons on an Illumina platform. Primer bias and sequencing errors were corrected as previously described, and TCRAD and TCRB were defined on the basis of the IMGT database. immunoSEQ Analyzer 3.0 and VDJTools were used for repertoire analysis, which covered basic statistics, V/J segment usage, diversity estimates, rarefaction and pairwise overlap. To estimate diversity, the Chao1, ChaoE, Efron-Thisted, Shannon and inverse Simpson indices were applied, and diversity was also estimated on datasets down-sampled to the smallest sample. Repertoire overlap was assessed by strict matching of CDR3 nucleotide sequence, V gene and J gene, and clustering was done by Jaccard-based multidimensional scaling. On average, roughly 850,000 unique TCRB clonotypes were obtained from thymus samples, compared with 75,000 to 90,000 from blood samples.

This TCR derives from a girl less than two years old with a congenital heart defect. Donor details come from another sample of the same person, matched by shared clones. The rearranged chain carries TRBV19 and TRBJ1-2, and the D gene may be TRBD1, 6 bases matching. Sequenced: thymocytes. The CDR3 in this case is CASSPTGTSYGYTF. The nucleotide sequence is TGTGCCAGTAGTCCAACAGGGACCAGCTATGGCTACACCTTC.